The 25 T cell receptor beta chains below all came from one sample that was sequenced in a study of breast tumors, draining lymph nodes, adjacent tissues. TCRdb recomputed calls from the multiplex PCR reads with MiXCR, one row per CDR3 protein. This repertoire shows fewer than 200,000 distinct CDR3 sequences, 33% found once; its top ten account for about 3.9%. Axillary draining lymph nodes of breast cancer patients supplied the node samples. The specimen sequenced was axillary lymph node tissue. The receptors were sampled from a female donor with breast cancer. Some clones in this sample may be carry-over from other donors' samples.

In its sample, this clonotype was seen many times. CDR3 sequence (DNA): TGTGCCAGCAGCTTGGACCCGTATGGCTACACCTTC. Protein: CASSLDPYGYTF. V usage is TRBV7-8 and J usage is TRBJ1-2; D is unclear. Germline V lookup: CDR1 SGHVS, CDR2 FQNEAQ. CDR3 size: 12 residues. V lost 3 bases to trimming and J lost 5 bases, with 7 bases between them. Full variable domain (outside the CDR3, taken from reference TRBV7-8 and TRBJ1-2): GAGVSQSPRYKVAKRGQDVALRCDPISGHVSLFWYQQALGQGPEFLTYFQNEAQLDKSGLPSDRFFAERPEGSVSTLKIQRTQQEDSAVYLCASSLDPYGYTFGSGTRLTVV.

V usage is TRBV2 and J usage is TRBJ1-4; no clear D. Deletions cut 1 base from V and 8 bases from J, with 14 bases between. Germline loops: CDR1 SNHLY, CDR2 FYNNEI. The CDR3 spans 15 residues. The CDR3 DNA follows: TGTGCCAGCAGTGAAGACGGAGCCGCTGGGGAAAAACTGTTTTTT. Translation: CASSEDGAAGEKLFF.

The chain joins TRBV15 to TRBJ2-5; TRBD2 matches at 14 bases. J lost 3 bases, V lost 3 bases, and 0 bases had no gene match. Per germline, CDR1 LNHNV and CDR2 YYDKDF (reference sequence). The CDR3 is 15 residues long. The CDR3 spells CATSRGLAGEETQYF. The CDR3 nucleotides read TGTGCCACCAGCAGGGGACTAGCGGGAGAAGAGACCCAGTACTTC.

In its sample, this clonotype was seen a few times. The CDR3 here is CASRQPGGGETQYF. CDR3 in DNA: TGTGCCAGCAGGCAACCGGGGGGAGGGGAGACCCAGTACTTC. This chain uses TRBV6-5 with TRBJ2-5; 7 bases line up with TRBD2. Trimming removed 6 bases from V and 5 bases from J; junction bases left unmatched: 9. The CDR3 consists of 14 residues. Germline loops: CDR1 MNHEY, CDR2 SVGAGI.

For this clonotype: This CDR3 fails to terminate in the conserved phenylalanine or tryptophan, so it likely reflects a read error. V gene TRBV7-9 combines with J gene TRBJ1-2; 11 nucleotides agree with TRBD1. Germline values: CDR1 SEHNR, CDR2 FQNEAQ (reference sequence). This CDR3 contains 14 residues. J lost 5 bases, V lost 5 bases, and 4 bases had no gene match. The DNA for the CDR3 is TGTGCCAGCAGCCAGGACAGGGGGCTTTATGGCTACACCCTC. This gives the protein CASSQDRGLYGYTL.

This clonotype has a count of ten or more. The rearrangement uses TRBV25-1 and TRBJ2-2, with D possibly matching TRBD2 (7 bases). Germline CDR1 MGHDK, CDR2 SYGVNS. Trimming shortened V by 3 bases and J by 8 bases, and 10 bases separated the two germline ends. This CDR3 contains 13 residues. Written as DNA, the CDR3 is TGTGCCAGCAGTGAGGGGGGGACAGGGGAGCTGTTTTTT. Residues: CASSEGGTGELFF.

This clonotype was seen repeatedly, ten times or more. V usage is TRBV12-3 or TRBV12-4 and J usage is TRBJ2-3, with 10 nucleotides matching TRBD2. The CDR3 sequence is 16 residues long. Trimming at V came to 8 bases and at J to 3 bases, leaving 11 bases not matched to a gene. For the CDR3, the DNA is TGTGCCAGCTGGCCCCTAGCGGGAGTTTCAACAGATACGCAGTATTTT. This translates into CASWPLAGVSTDTQYF.

The V call is TRBV6-4, the J call TRBJ2-2, with 7 bases lining up with TRBD1. This CDR3 has 12 amino acids. Germline V CDR1 and CDR2: MRHNA, SNTAGT. V was pared by 7 bases and J by 8 bases, with 4 bases of the junction left unmatched. For the CDR3, the DNA is TGTGCCAGCAACCCGGGACAGGGGGAGCTGTTTTTT. Protein: CASNPGQGELFF.

This clonotype was counted ten times or more. The rearrangement uses TRBV25-1 and TRBJ2-3; 8 nucleotides line up with TRBD2. Per germline, CDR1 MGHDK and CDR2 SYGVNS. The trim removed 2 bases at V and 6 bases at J, leaving 10 bases unmatched. This CDR3 contains 16 residues. CDR3 region: CASSEMGGRPSDTQYF. The CDR3 bases are TGTGCCAGCAGTGAAATGGGCGGGAGGCCCTCCGATACGCAGTATTTT.

This clonotype was counted between two and nine times. The chain combines TRBV20-1 with TRBJ2-4, with D maybe TRBD1 (6 bases). Germline CDR1 and CDR2: DFQATT and SNEGSKA (reference sequence). The CDR3 contains 12 residues. Trimming stripped 5 bases from V and 4 bases from J, with 9 bases between. The CDR3 region is CSAYGQKNIQYF. DNA of the CDR3: TGCAGTGCTTACGGACAGAAAAACATTCAGTACTTC.

On this clonotype: A much more abundant neighbour one base away suggests this may be a read error. The CDR3 DNA sequence: TGTGCCAGTAGTATGGGGACAGGGTGGAATGAGCAGTCCTTC. Protein sequence: CASSMGTGWNEQSF. The genes are TRBV19 and TRBJ2-1; 9 bases are a match to TRBD1. The CDR3 has 14 residues. Germline V lookup: CDR1 LNHDA, CDR2 SQIVND (reference sequence).

This clonotype was detected many times. The junction does not match germline at one end; this may be a read error. The chain is built from TRBV6-1 and TRBJ2-7, with 8 bases aligning to TRBD2. CDR1 and CDR2 from the germline V gene are MNHNS and SASEGT. The CDR3 contains 12 residues. CDR3 sequence: CASSPPGASGPF. CDR3 in DNA: TGTGCCAGCAGCCCTCCCGGGGCTAGCGGGCCCTTC.

The rearrangement joins TRBV2 to TRBJ1-4; D is possibly TRBD1 (5 bases). From germline, CDR1 is SNHLY and CDR2 FYNNEI. Trimming pared 2 bases from V and 8 bases from J, leaving 15 bases between. The CDR3 extends over 15 amino acids. CDR3 loop: CASSEYGTVGEKLFF. CDR3 in DNA: TGTGCCAGCAGTGAATATGGGACGGTGGGCGAAAAACTGTTTTTT.

In regard to this clonotype: The junction and the germline gene differ at one end; a read error may be behind it. This chain uses TRBV6-5 with TRBJ2-5; TRBD1 agrees at 7 bases. From germline, CDR1 is MNHEY and CDR2 SVGAGI. The CDR3 is made up of 20 amino acids. The DNA of the CDR3 is TGTGCCAGCAGTCACTCTCGAACCCTCCAGTTAGGGGGCATCCATGAGACCCAGTACTTC. As protein: CASSHSRTLQLGGIHETQYF.

The chain has TRBV20-1 and TRBJ2-3, with 9 nucleotides matching TRBD1. Germline lookup yields CDR1 DFQATT and CDR2 SNEGSKA (reference sequence). The CDR3 loop spans 16 amino acids. Trimming at V came to 2 bases and at J to 6 bases, leaving 12 bases not matched to a gene. DNA of the CDR3: TGCAGTGCTAGACTACCGGGACAGGGAGGGTTCGATACGCAGTATTTT. This encodes CSARLPGQGGFDTQYF.

This clonotype was counted many times. The V gene is TRBV7-9, the J gene TRBJ2-7, with 11 bases identical to TRBD2. The germline CDR1 and CDR2 sequences are SEHNR and FQNEAQ (reference sequence). This CDR3 has 16 residues. V was clipped by 3 bases and J by 6 bases; unmatched bases: 10. CDR3 protein: CASSFPGTSGPVEQYF. The CDR3 nucleotides are TGTGCCAGCAGCTTCCCCGGGACTAGCGGTCCCGTCGAGCAGTACTTC.

This clonotype has ten or more counts. This chain uses TRBV7-6 with TRBJ2-7; D is unresolved. The CDR3 sequence is 15 residues long. The V gene lost 5 bases and the J gene lost 3 bases, with 17 bases spanning the gap. The germline V gene has CDR1 SGHVS and CDR2 FNYEAQ. CDR3 sequence: CASSQNPGPHYEQYF. CDR3 sequence (DNA): TGTGCCAGCAGCCAGAACCCGGGCCCCCACTACGAGCAGTACTTC.

The DNA of the CDR3 is TGTGCCAGCAGCTTAGCGGGGGGGGCGGGTGAAAAACTGTTTTTT. This sequence encodes CASSLAGGAGEKLFF. The chain uses TRBV7-8 and TRBJ1-4; perhaps TRBD1 as D (6 bases). Trimming removed 0 bases at V and 7 bases at J, with 12 bases between. The CDR3 spans 15 residues. CDR1 and CDR2 (germline): SGHVS, FQNEAQ.

The V call is TRBV20-1, the J call TRBJ2-3, with 9 positions matching TRBD2. V dropped 6 bases and J dropped 0; count of bases not matched to a gene: 4. CDR1 is DFQATT, CDR2 SNEGSKA, per germline (reference sequence). CDR3 length equals 14 residues. The CDR3 coding sequence is TGCAGTGCCCTAGCGGGATCTAGCACAGATACGCAGTATTTT. Protein sequence: CSALAGSSTDTQYF.

In regard to this clonotype: Possible read error: a much larger clone is one base away. J is TRBJ2-2 and V is TRBV6-5, with a weak D call TRBD1 (6 bases). Trimming removed 5 bases at V and 2 bases at J, with 15 bases between. Germline CDR1 and CDR2: MNHEY and SVGAGI. The CDR3 is 16 residues long. CDR3 region: CASSHEGRGNTGELFF. CDR3 DNA: TGTGCCAGCAGTCACGAGGGCAGGGGAAACACCGGGGAGCTGTTTTTT.

The chain is built from TRBV20-1 and TRBJ1-6; tentative D call: TRBD1 (5 bases). The CDR3 is 15 residues long. V was cut by 0 bases and J by 10 bases, with 16 bases left in between. Germline V lookup: CDR1 DFQATT, CDR2 SNEGSKA (reference sequence). The CDR3 loop is CSARDTRPGGSPLHF. DNA for the CDR3: TGCAGTGCTAGAGATACCCGTCCCGGGGGGTCACCCCTCCACTTT.

The V and J genes are TRBV11-3 and TRBJ1-6; D gene unclear. The length of the CDR3 is 14 residues. Germline V gene data show CDR1 as SGHNT and CDR2 as YENEEA. V dropped 3 bases and J dropped 0 bases, with 3 bases sitting between them. The chain's CDR3 is CASSLDSYNSPLHF. CDR3 coding DNA: TGTGCCAGCAGCTTGGACTCCTATAATTCACCCCTCCACTTT.

This clonotype was counted ten times or more. The chain has TRBV6-4 and TRBJ2-2; D call uncertain. The CDR3 has 14 residues. Trimming removed 0 bases at V and 3 bases at J, with 5 bases between. Germline values: CDR1 MRHNA, CDR2 SNTAGT. The CDR3 sequence: CASSDSVYTGELFF. As DNA, the CDR3 is TGTGCCAGCAGTGACTCGGTGTACACCGGGGAGCTGTTTTTT.

This clonotype occurred many times. The chain uses TRBV24-1 and TRBJ1-2, with unresolved D. CDR3 size: 14 residues. Trimming took 2 bases from V and 4 from J, leaving 10 bases between them. Germline assignment: CDR1 KGHDR and CDR2 SFDVKD. The CDR3 DNA follows: TGTGCCACCAGTGATTCGGCACAGATCTATGGCTACACCTTC. Protein: CATSDSAQIYGYTF.

In this sample, this clonotype turned up many times. The J gene is TRBJ2-7, the V gene TRBV14; no reliable D call. Germline values: CDR1 SGHDN, CDR2 FVKESK. Trimming removed 4 bases from V and 3 bases from J, with 10 bases in between. The CDR3 length is 13 residues. This CDR3 reads CASSLEARYEQYF. CDR3 nucleotides: TGTGCCAGCAGCCTCGAGGCCCGCTACGAGCAGTACTTC.